This T cell receptor beta chain was documented in a study of blood T cell repertoires in COVID-19. Looked up from germline, CDR1 is LGHDT and CDR2 is YNNKEL (reference sequence). The CDR3 is 14 amino acids. Trimming took off 1 base at V and 4 bases at J, with 10 bases between the two ends. Generated by immunoSEQ multiplex PCR, the TCRdb table keeps only in-frame clones and is missing some. Here the sample spans roughly 160,000 clones, around 80% being singletons. This TCR was sampled from a man aged 45-65 years who had recovered from COVID-19. The rearrangement links TRBV3-1 (or the pseudogene TRBV3-2) to TRBJ1-1; possible D gene TRBD1, 5 bases. The sequencing sample was made of PBMCs or T cells enriched from blood (not recorded which). In DNA form, the CDR3 reads TGTGCCAGCAGCCAAGTCGGACACCTCACTGAAGCTTTCTTT. This codes for CASSQVGHLTEAFF.